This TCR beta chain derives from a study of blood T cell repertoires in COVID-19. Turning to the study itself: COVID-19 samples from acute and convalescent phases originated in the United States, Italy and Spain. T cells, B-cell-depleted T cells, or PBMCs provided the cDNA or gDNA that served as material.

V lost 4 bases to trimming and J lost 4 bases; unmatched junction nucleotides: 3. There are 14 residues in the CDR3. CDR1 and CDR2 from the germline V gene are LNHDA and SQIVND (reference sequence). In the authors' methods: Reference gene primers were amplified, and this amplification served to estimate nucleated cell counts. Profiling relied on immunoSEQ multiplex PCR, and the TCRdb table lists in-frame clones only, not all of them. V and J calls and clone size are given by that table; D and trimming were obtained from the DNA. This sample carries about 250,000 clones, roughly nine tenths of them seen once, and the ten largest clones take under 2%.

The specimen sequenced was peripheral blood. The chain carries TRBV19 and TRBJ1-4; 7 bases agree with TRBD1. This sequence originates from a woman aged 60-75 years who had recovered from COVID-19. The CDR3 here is CASSRDSINEKLFF. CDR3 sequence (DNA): TGTGCCAGTAGTAGGGACAGTATTAATGAAAAACTGTTTTTT.